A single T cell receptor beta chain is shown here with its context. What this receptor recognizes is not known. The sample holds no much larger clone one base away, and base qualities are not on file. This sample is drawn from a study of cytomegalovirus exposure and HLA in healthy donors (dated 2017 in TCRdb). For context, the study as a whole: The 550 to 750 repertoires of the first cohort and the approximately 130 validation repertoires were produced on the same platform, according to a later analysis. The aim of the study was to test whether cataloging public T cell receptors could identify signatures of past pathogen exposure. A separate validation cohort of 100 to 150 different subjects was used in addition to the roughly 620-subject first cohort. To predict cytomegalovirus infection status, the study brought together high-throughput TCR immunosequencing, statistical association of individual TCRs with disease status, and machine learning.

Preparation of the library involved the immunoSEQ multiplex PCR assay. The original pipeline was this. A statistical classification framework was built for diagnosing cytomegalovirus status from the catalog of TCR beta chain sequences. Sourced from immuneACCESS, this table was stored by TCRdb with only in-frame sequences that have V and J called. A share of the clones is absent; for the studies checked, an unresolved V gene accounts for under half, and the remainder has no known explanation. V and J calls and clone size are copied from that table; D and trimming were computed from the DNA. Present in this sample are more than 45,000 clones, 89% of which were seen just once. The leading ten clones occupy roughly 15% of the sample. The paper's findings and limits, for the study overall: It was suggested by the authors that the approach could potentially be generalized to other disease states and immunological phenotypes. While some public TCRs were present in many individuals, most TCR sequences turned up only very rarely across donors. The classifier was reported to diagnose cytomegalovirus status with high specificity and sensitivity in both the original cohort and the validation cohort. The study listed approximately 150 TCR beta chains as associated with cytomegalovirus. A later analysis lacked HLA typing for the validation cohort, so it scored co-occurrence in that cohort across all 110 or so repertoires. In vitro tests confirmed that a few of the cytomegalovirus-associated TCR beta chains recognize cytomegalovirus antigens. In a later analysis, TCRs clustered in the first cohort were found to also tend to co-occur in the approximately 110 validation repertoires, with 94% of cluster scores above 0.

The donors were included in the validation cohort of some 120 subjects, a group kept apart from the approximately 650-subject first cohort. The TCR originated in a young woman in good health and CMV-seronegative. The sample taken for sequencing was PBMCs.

Read as DNA, the sequence is TGTGCCAGCAGTTACTCAGGGGGCTCCATCTACGAGCAGTACTTC. It specifies CASSYSGGSIYEQYF. The rearrangement joined TRBV6-5 to TRBJ2-7, with 7 bases aligning to TRBD1. The germline V gene yields MNHEY for CDR1 and SVGAGI for CDR2. Germline trimming amounts to 0 bases on V and 3 bases on J, with 5 as the count of junction bases outside the gene matches. Its CDR3 holds 15 amino acids, cysteine through phenylalanine. Of the read, only the CDR3 DNA is kept; its 45 bases are in frame from base 1.